Described below is a single TCR beta chain sequence and its context. The target antigen is unknown. Use of 60 Vbeta and 13 Jbeta primers characterized the PCR. The data were produced by immunoSEQ multiplex PCR, yet TCRdb's version contains in-frame clones alone and is incomplete. There are approximately 130,000 clones in the sample; under 90% occur only once, and 3% to 4% lies in the top ten. The entry originates in a study of cytomegalovirus exposure and HLA in healthy donors. General study findings and limits: Most likely, a cluster of highly shared sequence variants arose as a sequencing artifact. In a later analysis, at a false discovery rate of 0.05, some 15,000 TCR beta sequences were associated with HLA alleles.

Trimming removed 1 base from V and 8 bases from J, with 15 bases in between. CDR1 SGHVS and CDR2 FQNEAQ come from the germline V gene. The CDR3 has 15 residues. The sequenced sample consisted of PBMCs. The clonotype originates from a woman between 40 and 50 years old in good health and CMV-seronegative. The rearrangement uses TRBV7-8 and TRBJ2-1; maybe TRBD2 (5 bases). CDR3 nucleotide sequence: TGTGCCAGCAGCTTAGAAGCGGTGGAGGAGGATGAGCAGTTCTTC. Its translation is CASSLEAVEEDEQFF.